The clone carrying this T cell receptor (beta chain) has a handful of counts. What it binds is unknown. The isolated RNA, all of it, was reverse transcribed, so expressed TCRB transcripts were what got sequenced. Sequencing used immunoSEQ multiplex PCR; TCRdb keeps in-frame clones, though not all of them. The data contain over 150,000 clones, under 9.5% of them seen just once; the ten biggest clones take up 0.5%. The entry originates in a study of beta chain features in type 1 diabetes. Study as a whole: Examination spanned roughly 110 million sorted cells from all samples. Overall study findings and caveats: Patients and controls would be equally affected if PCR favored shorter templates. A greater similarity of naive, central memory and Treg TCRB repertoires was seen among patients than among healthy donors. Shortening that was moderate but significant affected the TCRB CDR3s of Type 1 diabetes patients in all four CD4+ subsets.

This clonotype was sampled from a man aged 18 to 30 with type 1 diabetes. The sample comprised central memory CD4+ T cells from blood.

CDR3 sequence (DNA): TGTGCCAGCAGCAGAACCGGGACAGGGGGCTCGGTCTATAATTCACCCCTCCACTTT. This encodes CASSRTGTGGSVYNSPLHF. The chain links TRBV7-9 to TRBJ1-6, with TRBD1 matching 12 bases. Germline V CDR1 and CDR2: SEHNR, FQNEAQ (reference sequence). J lost 3 bases, V lost 5 bases, and 11 bases had no gene match. The CDR3 has 19 residues. The whole variable domain, filled in from reference TRBV7-9 and TRBJ1-6, reads DTGVSQNPRHKITKRGQNVTFRCDPISEHNRLYWYRQTLGQGPEFLTYFQNEAQLEKSRLLSDRFSAERPKGSFSTLEIQRTEQGDSAMYLCASSRTGTGGSVYNSPLHFGNGTRLTVT.